These 32 T cell receptor beta chains were sequenced from one sample in a study of patients and donors after allogeneic stem cell transplantation. Each CDR3 protein gets one entry after TCRdb re-called the RT-PCR reads with MiXCR. In the table there are approximately 160,000 distinct CDR3 sequences, 30% of which are singletons. Material for sequencing was blood, either unsorted or a sorted T cell fraction (not recorded which). Receptor source: a human donor who was either an allogeneic HSCT recipient or a stem cell or donor lymphocyte infusion donor (not recorded which). It is not recorded whose cells these are; they may come from a transplant donor.

This clonotype was found a few times. This rearrangement joins TRBV12-3 or TRBV12-4 to TRBJ2-5; D is unclear. The CDR3 length is 13 residues. V was cut by 3 bases and J by 5 bases, with 10 bases left in between. CDR3 in DNA: TGTGCCAGCAGTTTTGACCTGCGGGAGACCCAGTACTTC. This codes for CASSFDLRETQYF.

This clonotype was seen many times. The chain recombines TRBV6-5 with TRBJ1-1; a weak D match, TRBD1 (6 bases). CDR3 length: 15 amino acids. V shed 2 bases and J shed 2 bases, with 12 bases lying between them. Germline CDR1 reads MNHEY; CDR2 reads SVGAGI. The CDR3 protein is CASSYVARGNTEAFF. The DNA of the CDR3 is TGTGCCAGCAGTTACGTGGCCAGGGGAAACACTGAAGCTTTCTTT.

The chain couples TRBV13 to TRBJ2-1; D uncertain. V lost 2 bases and J 2 bases, leaving 13 bases between the germline ends. Per the germline V gene, CDR1 is PRHDT and CDR2 is FYEKMQ (reference sequence). This CDR3 region has 16 residues. As DNA, the CDR3 is TGTGCCAGCAGCTTAAGAGGCGTCCGGCCCTACAATGAGCAGTTCTTC. Protein sequence: CASSLRGVRPYNEQFF.

The rearrangement joins TRBV10-2 to TRBJ2-5; D is undetermined. The V gene lost 2 bases and the J gene lost 7 bases, with 11 bases spanning the gap. Germline loops: CDR1 WSHSY, CDR2 SAAADI. This CDR3 contains 13 residues. The DNA of the CDR3 is TGCGCCAGCAGTGAGCTGGGGTTCGGGACCCAGTACTTC. It codes for CASSELGFGTQYF.

In DNA, the CDR3 is TGCGCCAGCAGCTTGGGCCTAGCGGGAGCGACAGATACGCAGTATTTT. Translation: CASSLGLAGATDTQYF. The J gene is TRBJ2-3, the V gene TRBV5-1; TRBD2 matches 10 bases. Germline CDR1 reads SGHRS; CDR2 reads YFSETQ. The CDR3 is 16 residues long. The V gene end was trimmed by 0 bases and the J gene end by 3 bases; junction bases not matched to a gene: 4.

The chain employs TRBV5-5 and TRBJ1-1, with unresolved D. The CDR3 loop spans 14 amino acids. Germline CDR1 SGHKS, CDR2 YYEKEE (reference sequence). Trimming left V 1 base short and J 1 base short, with 8 bases between. This chain's CDR3 is CASSLYSSNTEAFF. For the CDR3, the DNA is TGTGCCAGCAGCTTGTACAGCTCGAACACTGAAGCTTTCTTT.

The chain joins TRBV21-1 to TRBJ2-1; the table's D call of TRBD2 was not tested on the DNA. TRBV21-1 is tagged as a pseudogene. The CDR3 is made up of 19 amino acids. The CDR3 bases are TGTGCCAGCAGCGGAACGGGACTAGCGGGACCTCGCTCCTACAATGAGCAGTTCTTC. It translates to CASSGTGLAGPRSYNEQFF.

The genes are TRBV27 and TRBJ2-5; 13 bases fit TRBD2. V dropped 1 base and J dropped 4; count of bases not matched to a gene: 0. CDR1 and CDR2 from the germline V gene are MNHEY and SMNVEV (reference sequence). The CDR3 has 15 amino acids. The CDR3 protein is CASSLWTSGRETQYF. In DNA, the CDR3 is TGTGCCAGCAGTTTATGGACTAGCGGGAGAGAGACCCAGTACTTC.

This clonotype occurred many times. The chain employs TRBV27 and TRBJ1-5, with D tentatively TRBD1 (6 bases). The CDR3 is 17 residues long. Trimming shortened V by 5 bases and J by 2 bases, and 19 bases separated the two germline ends. Germline values: CDR1 MNHEY, CDR2 SMNVEV (reference sequence). The CDR3: CASSPDTGRIGNQPQHF. CDR3 DNA sequence: TGTGCCAGCAGTCCCGACACAGGGAGGATTGGCAATCAGCCCCAGCATTTT.

The CDR3 region has the DNA TGTGCCAGCATTGAGGTGCTGCAAGAGACCCAGTACTTC. This encodes CASIEVLQETQYF. The chain combines TRBV2 with TRBJ2-5; D is ambiguous. V gave up 7 bases and J gave up 2 bases, with 11 bases separating them. The germline V gene encodes CDR1 SNHLY and CDR2 FYNNEI. The CDR3 is made up of 13 amino acids.

This chain joins TRBV11-3 and TRBJ2-1, with TRBD2 identical over 10 bases. This CDR3 comprises 16 residues. Germline trimming cut 1 base from V and 7 bases from J; bases unmatched to any gene: 7. Germline lookup yields CDR1 SGHNT and CDR2 YENEEA. The CDR3 DNA is TGTGCCAGCAGCTTAGGTAGCCTAGCGGGAGTTAATGAGCAGTTCTTC. The encoded protein is CASSLGSLAGVNEQFF.

This chain connects TRBV6-5 to TRBJ1-1, with TRBD1 matching over 7 bases. J gave up 5 bases and V 3 bases, and 9 bases lay outside the gene matches. The CDR3 spans 15 residues. Germline V gene data show CDR1 as MNHEY and CDR2 as SVGAGI. The CDR3 spells CASSYGRGGETEAFF. CDR3 nucleotide sequence: TGTGCCAGCAGTTATGGCAGGGGGGGAGAAACTGAAGCTTTCTTT.

CDR3: CASSFDGVDTQYF. CDR3 DNA sequence: TGTGCCAGCAGCTTCGACGGCGTAGATACGCAGTATTTT. This chain uses TRBV7-9 with TRBJ2-3; D is unclear. V lost 3 bases to trimming and J lost 5 bases, with 9 bases between them. From germline, CDR1 is SEHNR and CDR2 FQNEAQ (reference sequence). This CDR3 comprises 13 residues.

This chain links TRBV5-5 with TRBJ2-2; TRBD1 matches at 7 bases. V gave up 3 bases and J gave up 4 bases; unmatched junction bases: 6. Germline lookup yields CDR1 SGHKS and CDR2 YYEKEE (reference sequence). This CDR3 has 15 amino acids. CDR3 in amino acids: CASSSTGYATGELFF. As DNA, the CDR3 is TGTGCCAGCAGCTCGACAGGGTACGCCACCGGGGAGCTGTTTTTT.

The V call is TRBV28, the J call TRBJ1-5; D is possibly TRBD1 (5 bases). The V gene's germline CDR1 is MDHEN and CDR2 SYDVKM. The V end lost 7 bases, the J end lost 6 bases, and 13 bases lay between the germline ends. There are 13 residues in the CDR3. The chain's CDR3 is CASIQGRGQPQHF. As DNA, the CDR3 is TGTGCCAGCATTCAGGGCCGAGGTCAGCCCCAGCATTTT.

This chain links TRBV29-1 with TRBJ2-1, with D perhaps TRBD1 (6 bases). The V end lost 0 bases, the J end lost 3 bases, and 21 bases lay between the germline ends. The germline V gene encodes CDR1 SQVTM and CDR2 ANQGSEA. The CDR3 is 18 residues long. The CDR3 nucleotides are TGCAGCGTTGAAGAGAGTGAGGGACACAGGGCGGTCTACAATGAGCAGTTCTTC. Amino acid sequence: CSVEESEGHRAVYNEQFF.

The V gene is TRBV4-3, the J gene TRBJ2-5, with 7 bases aligning to TRBD1. The V segment lost 2 bases and the J segment 3 bases; nucleotides outside the gene matches: 3. Germline V gene data show CDR1 as LGHNA and CDR2 as YSLEER. The CDR3 has 14 residues. DNA of the CDR3: TGCGCCAGCAGCCAATTTGACAGGGAAGAGACCCAGTACTTC. Residues: CASSQFDREETQYF.

This clonotype was picked up a small number of times. The V and J genes are TRBV2 and TRBJ2-7; D is perhaps TRBD2 (6 bases). Trimming removed 7 bases from V and 1 base from J, with 8 bases in between. The CDR3 totals 12 residues. Germline loops: CDR1 SNHLY, CDR2 FYNNEI. The chain's CDR3 is CASMGGSYEQYF. Written as DNA, the CDR3 is TGTGCCAGCATGGGGGGTTCCTACGAGCAGTACTTC.

The chain carries TRBV18 and TRBJ1-1; a possible D gene is TRBD1 (5 bases). The CDR3 is made up of 14 amino acids. The germline V and J ends were trimmed by 5 bases and 2 bases, with 12 bases remaining between them. Germline V gene sequence: CDR1 KGHSH, CDR2 LQKENI. CDR3 protein: CASSGTLGNTEAFF. The CDR3 DNA reads as TGTGCCAGCTCAGGGACCTTGGGAAACACTGAAGCTTTCTTT. The whole variable domain, remainder taken from reference TRBV18 and TRBJ1-1, is NAGVMQNPRHLVRRRGQEARLRCSPMKGHSHVYWYRQLPEEGLKFMVYLQKENIIDESGMPKERFSAEFPKEGPSILRIQQVVRGDSAAYFCASSGTLGNTEAFFGQGTRLTVV.

The gene calls are TRBV5-1 and TRBJ2-1; maybe TRBD1 (5 bases). The germline V gene encodes CDR1 SGHRS and CDR2 YFSETQ. Trimming pared 8 bases from V and 2 bases from J, leaving 17 bases between. CDR3 size: 15 residues. CDR3 loop: CASERSGSAYNEQFF. Here the CDR3 DNA reads TGCGCCAGTGAAAGGTCAGGGTCGGCCTACAATGAGCAGTTCTTC.

The chain links TRBV7-2 to TRBJ1-1; D perhaps matches TRBD1 (5 bases). Germline loops: CDR1 SGHTA, CDR2 FQGNSA. CDR3 length equals 14 residues. V was trimmed by 4 bases and J by 3 bases, leaving 12 bases between them. The CDR3, as DNA: TGTGCCAGCAGCTACATAGGGGCGGACACTGAAGCTTTCTTT. It is translated as CASSYIGADTEAFF.

The rearrangement joins TRBV4-2 to TRBJ1-1; the D is unclear. V lost 1 base to trimming and J lost 5 bases, with 8 bases between them. CDR3 size: 13 residues. The germline gives CDR1 LGHNA, CDR2 YNFKEQ. The CDR3 loop is CASSQGGQTEAFF. The CDR3 coding sequence is TGTGCCAGCAGCCAAGGGGGTCAGACTGAAGCTTTCTTT.

This clonotype appeared once. This sequence joins TRBV15 and TRBJ2-1; D is perhaps TRBD2 (5 bases). The CDR3 runs 18 residues. Germline CDR1 is LNHNV and CDR2 is YYDKDF (reference sequence). The germline V and J ends were trimmed by 0 bases and 2 bases, with 17 bases remaining between them. CDR3 residues: CATSRDPGWTSAYNEQFF. CDR3 nucleotide sequence: TGTGCCACCAGCAGAGATCCTGGGTGGACTTCCGCCTACAATGAGCAGTTCTTC.

This clonotype was found a few times. This chain uses TRBV7-2 with TRBJ1-5, with D tentatively TRBD1 (5 bases). Germline-derived CDR1 and CDR2 are SGHTA and FQGNSA. Trimming removed 1 base at V and 5 bases at J, with 12 bases between. This CDR3 is 15 amino acids long. The CDR3 loop is CASSLEDSHYQPQHF. CDR3 nucleotides: TGTGCCAGCAGCTTAGAAGACAGCCACTATCAGCCCCAGCATTTT. The entire variable domain, with the rest obtained from reference TRBV7-2 and TRBJ1-5, is as follows: GAGVSQSPSNKVTEKGKDVELRCDPISGHTALYWYRQSLGQGLEFLIYFQGNSAPDKSGLPSDRFSAERTGGSVSTLTIQRTQQEDSAVYLCASSLEDSHYQPQHFGDGTRLSIL.

This clonotype was seen a handful of times. The chain recombines TRBV7-8 with TRBJ2-1; D is possibly TRBD1 or TRBD2 (5 bases each). V lost 4 bases and J lost 5, with 15 bases in between. CDR1 and CDR2 (germline): SGHVS, FQNEAQ. This CDR3 region has 15 residues. The CDR3 nucleotides read TGTGCCAGCAGCTCCGCCGGGGCAGGGAACAATGAGCAGTTCTTC. Translated: CASSSAGAGNNEQFF.

V and J are TRBV20-1 and TRBJ2-7, with 16 nucleotides matching TRBD2. V shed 0 bases and J 3 bases; nucleotides not matched to a gene: 11. This CDR3 region has 19 residues. The germline V gene has CDR1 DFQATT and CDR2 SNEGSKA (reference sequence). The CDR3 nucleotides are TGCAGTGCTAGAGATCAAGGGACTAGCGGGAGGGCCGGGAGCTACGAGCAGTACTTC. Its protein product is CSARDQGTSGRAGSYEQYF.

The chain is built from TRBV20-1 and TRBJ2-1; a weak D match, TRBD2 (6 bases). V lost 5 bases and J lost 4, with 18 bases in between. The CDR3 contains 15 residues. The germline V gene has CDR1 DFQATT and CDR2 SNEGSKA (reference sequence). The CDR3 here is CSAPRWSGFYNEQFF. The CDR3 DNA is TGCAGTGCTCCCCGATGGAGCGGGTTTTACAATGAGCAGTTCTTC.

The rearrangement joins TRBV27 to TRBJ1-5; D call uncertain. Between the trimmed V and J ends, which lost 5 bases and 11 bases, there was a span of 16 bases. Looked up from germline, CDR1 is MNHEY and CDR2 is SMNVEV (reference sequence). The length of the CDR3 is 13 residues. The CDR3 DNA follows: TGTGCCAGCAGTGAAGACGGCCTTTTGTCCCAGCATTTT. It encodes CASSEDGLLSQHF.

The rearrangement links TRBV5-1 to TRBJ2-2; D may be TRBD2 (6 bases). The germline V gene has CDR1 SGHRS and CDR2 YFSETQ. The CDR3 consists of 12 residues. The V gene lost 4 bases and the J gene lost 6 bases, with 7 bases spanning the gap. Here the CDR3 reads CASSRESGELFF. DNA of the CDR3: TGCGCCAGCAGCCGGGAGTCCGGGGAGCTGTTTTTT. The full variable domain, in which reference TRBV5-1 and TRBJ2-2 provide the parts outside the CDR3, is KAGVTQTPRYLIKTRGQQVTLSCSPISGHRSVSWYQQTPGQGLQFLFEYFSETQRNKGNFPGRFSGRQFSNSRSEMNVSTLELGDSALYLCASSRESGELFFGEGSRLTVL.

The chain joins TRBV27 to TRBJ2-7, with 7 bases that match TRBD2. The CDR3 extends over 18 amino acids. J gave up 2 bases and V 5 bases, and 18 bases lay outside the gene matches. Germline-derived CDR1 and CDR2 are MNHEY and SMNVEV (reference sequence). This CDR3 reads CASSPSSPAGASPYEQYF. Written as DNA, the CDR3 is TGTGCCAGCAGTCCCTCCTCTCCCGCGGGAGCTTCTCCCTACGAGCAGTACTTC.

Relative to its sample, this clonotype is medium-sized. The chain joins TRBV28 to TRBJ1-3; D is unclear. Looked up from germline, CDR1 is MDHEN and CDR2 is SYDVKM. The CDR3 runs 11 residues. Written as DNA, the CDR3 is TGTGCGATAACTTCCGGAAACACCATATATTTT. This sequence encodes CAITSGNTIYF.

This clonotype was counted between two and nine times. The chain has TRBV4-3 and TRBJ2-7, with no clear D. Between the trimmed V and J ends, which lost 1 base and 4 bases, there was a span of 8 bases. This CDR3 has 13 residues. The V gene's germline CDR1 is LGHNA and CDR2 YSLEER. Here the CDR3 reads CASSQGLGYEQYF. The CDR3 DNA sequence: TGCGCCAGCAGCCAAGGCTTGGGTTACGAGCAGTACTTC.